Presented here are 32 T cell receptor beta chains from one specimen sequenced in a study of CD8 T cells in ankylosing spondylitis. Each CDR3 protein gets one entry after TCRdb re-called the 5' RACE reads with MiXCR. The sample includes approximately 220,000 distinct CDR3 sequences, roughly 24% seen only once; the top ten take about 6.2%. Material: blood, either unsorted or a sorted T cell fraction (not recorded which). The receptors come from a male donor with ankylosing spondylitis or in good health (not recorded which).

The table lists this clonotype with many counts. The chain recombines TRBV9 with TRBJ2-2, with 9 bases that match TRBD2. CDR3 length: 15 residues. In germline, CDR1 is SGDLS, CDR2 YYNGEE. The V gene end was trimmed by 4 bases and the J gene end by 9 bases; junction bases not matched to a gene: 10. CDR3 in DNA: TGTGCCAGCAGCCCTCCCGGGACTAGCCGCTGGGAGCTGTTTTTT. It encodes CASSPPGTSRWELFF.

The chain combines TRBV6-2 or TRBV6-3 with TRBJ2-7; 11 bases agree with TRBD2. The CDR3 loop spans 17 amino acids. Germline V gives CDR1 MNHEY, CDR2 SVGEGT. The V gene end was trimmed by 5 bases and the J gene end by 2 bases; junction bases not matched to a gene: 11. DNA for the CDR3: TGTGCCAGCAGTCGACCCCAGACTAGCGGGATCACCTACGAGCAGTACTTC. Amino acid sequence: CASSRPQTSGITYEQYF.

This clonotype was seen ten or more times. The CDR3 loop reads CASANGGSTDTQYF. CDR3 nucleotides: TGCGCCAGCGCGAACGGGGGGAGCACAGATACGCAGTATTTT. The chain employs TRBV4-3 and TRBJ2-3, with 7 positions matching TRBD2. With V trimmed by 8 bases and J by 0 bases, 5 bases remained unmatched. Germline V gene lookup returns CDR1 LGHNA and CDR2 YSLEER. This CDR3 comprises 14 residues.

This clonotype was seen many times. The V call is TRBV6-5, the J call TRBJ2-3, with 13 bases lining up with TRBD2. The ends lost 4 bases at V and 3 bases at J; junction bases unmatched: 7. Germline CDR1 MNHEY, CDR2 SVGAGI. The CDR3 is made up of 17 amino acids. Here the CDR3 DNA reads TGTGCCAGCAGTTCCCGGACTAGCGGGAGAATGACAGATACGCAGTATTTT. Protein: CASSSRTSGRMTDTQYF.

The table lists this clonotype with many counts. The chain employs TRBV5-5 and TRBJ2-3; D may be TRBD1 (5 bases). V was pared by 2 bases and J by 2 bases, with 9 bases between. Germline CDR1 SGHKS, CDR2 YYEKEE (reference sequence). The CDR3 loop spans 14 amino acids. CDR3 residues: CASSLSRATDTQYF. Written as DNA, the CDR3 is TGTGCCAGCAGCTTATCCAGGGCCACAGATACGCAGTATTTT.

This clonotype was counted many times. The genes are TRBV7-9 and TRBJ2-7, with D possibly matching TRBD2 (5 bases). This CDR3 is built from 13 residues. Germline loops: CDR1 SEHNR, CDR2 FQNEAQ (reference sequence). V shed 11 bases and J shed 5 bases, with 19 bases lying between them. The CDR3 DNA sequence: TGTGCCGGGTCGCAGCGGCCTGGGGACGAGCAGTACTTC. Translation: CAGSQRPGDEQYF.

The sample holds a few counts of this clonotype. The gene calls are TRBV2 and TRBJ2-1; the D gene is possibly TRBD2 (5 bases). Germline-derived CDR1 and CDR2 are SNHLY and FYNNEI. V was cut by 6 bases and J by 6 bases, with 15 bases left in between. The CDR3 loop spans 14 amino acids. The CDR3 here is CASRGNEGTNEQFF. The CDR3 DNA reads as TGTGCCAGCAGGGGGAACGAGGGAACCAATGAGCAGTTCTTC.

In its sample, this clonotype was seen many times. The chain has TRBV20-1 and TRBJ2-7; 9 bases are a match to TRBD2. V lost 6 bases, J lost 1 base, and 10 bases stayed unmatched. Germline V lookup: CDR1 DFQATT, CDR2 SNEGSKA (reference sequence). CDR3 length equals 15 residues. CDR3 in amino acids: CSAPLSGSRSYEQYF. CDR3 nucleotides: TGCAGTGCCCCACTTAGCGGGAGTAGGTCCTACGAGCAGTACTTC.

V is TRBV5-1 and J is TRBJ1-2, with 8 bases identical to TRBD1. Germline CDR1 is SGHRS and CDR2 is YFSETQ. The CDR3 loop spans 16 amino acids. V trimming: 6 bases; J trimming: 6 bases; junction bases outside the gene matches: 16. CDR3 amino acids: CASTLLGQGPINGYTF. CDR3 DNA: TGCGCCAGCACCCTACTAGGACAGGGCCCAATCAATGGCTACACCTTC.

At least ten counts were recorded for this clonotype. The chain carries TRBV7-3 and TRBJ2-5; D uncertain. Germline V gene lookup returns CDR1 SGHTA and CDR2 FQGTGA. This CDR3 region has 13 residues. Trimming stripped 5 bases from V and 4 bases from J, with 11 bases between. The CDR3 DNA reads TGTGCCAGCAGCCCGACCCGAGGAGAGACCCAGTACTTC. This gives the protein CASSPTRGETQYF. The full variable domain, in which reference TRBV7-3 and TRBJ2-5 provide the parts outside the CDR3, is GAGVSQTPSNKVTEKGKYVELRCDPISGHTALYWYRQSLGQGPEFLIYFQGTGAADDSGLPNDRFFAVRPEGSVSTLKIQRTERGDSAVYLCASSPTRGETQYFGPGTRLLVL.

V gene TRBV7-2 combines with J gene TRBJ2-5, with a possible D match to TRBD2 (6 bases). Trimming pared 1 base from V and 7 bases from J, leaving 7 bases between. This CDR3 has 12 residues. Germline-derived CDR1 and CDR2 are SGHTA and FQGNSA. CDR3 DNA sequence: TGTGCCAGCAGCTTAGTGGGGGGGACCCAGTACTTC. It is translated as CASSLVGGTQYF.

This clonotype was observed a single time. J is TRBJ2-2 and V is TRBV20-1, with 7 positions matching TRBD1. V lost 6 bases and J lost 1; bases outside the gene matches: 5. In germline, CDR1 is DFQATT, CDR2 SNEGSKA (reference sequence). There are 14 residues in the CDR3. The CDR3 is CSARGQRNTGELFF. Here the CDR3 DNA reads TGCAGTGCAAGGGGGCAGCGGAACACCGGGGAGCTGTTTTTT.

A remark on this clonotype: Just one base apart from a much larger clone, this may be a read error. The genes are TRBV6-5 and TRBJ2-7, with D maybe TRBD2 (6 bases). The ends were cut back, 0 bases at V and 6 bases at J, with 12 bases in the middle. The CDR3 extends over 14 amino acids. CDR1 MNHEY and CDR2 SVGAGI come from the germline V gene. The CDR3 reads CASSYSKLGGEQYF. CDR3 nucleotide sequence: TGTGCCAGCAGTTACTCGAAATTGGGGGGCGAGCAGTACTTC.

The rearrangement uses TRBV10-3 and TRBJ2-7, with 7 bases matching TRBD2. The CDR3 loop spans 14 amino acids. Germline V CDR1 and CDR2: ENHRY, SYGVKD. V lost 5 bases, J lost 2 bases, and 6 bases stayed unmatched. The CDR3 sequence is CAISSPSGAYEQYF. In DNA, the CDR3 is TGTGCCATCAGTAGTCCTAGCGGTGCCTACGAGCAGTACTTC.

This clonotype was counted a few times. The chain links TRBV9 to TRBJ2-7; 10 bases fit TRBD1. The CDR3 is 15 residues long. Germline CDR1 SGDLS, CDR2 YYNGEE. With 4 bases clipped from V and 2 bases from J, the junction kept 6 bases outside the gene matches. In nucleotides, the CDR3 is TGTGCCAGCAGCTCATCGGGACAGGGGCCCTACGAGCAGTACTTC. Protein: CASSSSGQGPYEQYF.

About this clonotype: A much larger clone lies one base from this, so it may be a read error. The rearrangement joins TRBV5-1 to TRBJ2-1, with TRBD2 matching 11 bases. The V gene end was trimmed by 4 bases and the J gene end by 9 bases; junction bases not matched to a gene: 18. The CDR3 sequence is 18 residues long. Germline CDR1 is SGHRS and CDR2 is YFSETQ. In DNA form, the CDR3 reads TGCGCCAGCAGCCAACAGCCTCCTAGCGGGAGGAAAGCGTTTGAGCAGTTCTTC. This translates into CASSQQPPSGRKAFEQFF.

V is TRBV7-2 and J is TRBJ1-1; D is perhaps TRBD1 (6 bases). Germline CDR1 is SGHTA and CDR2 is FQGNSA. The CDR3 totals 13 residues. V was cut by 5 bases and J by 5 bases, with 12 bases left in between. CDR3 region: CASSAGARTEAFF. The CDR3 DNA reads as TGTGCCAGCAGCGCGGGGGCCCGTACTGAAGCTTTCTTT.

A few counts support this clonotype. The chain uses TRBV12-3 or TRBV12-4 and TRBJ2-1; TRBD2 matches at 9 bases. The CDR3 length is 13 residues. The trim removed 5 bases at V and 10 bases at J, leaving 6 bases unmatched. The CDR3 protein is CASSPRTSDEQFF. The CDR3 region has the DNA TGTGCCAGCAGTCCCCGGACTAGCGACGAGCAGTTCTTC.

This chain uses TRBV6-6 with TRBJ2-1; D is unresolved. Germline V CDR1 and CDR2: MNHNY, SVGAGI (reference sequence). V was cut by 0 bases and J by 15 bases, with 15 bases left in between. CDR3 length equals 13 residues. Written as DNA, the CDR3 is TGTGCCAGCAGTTACTCGGGGTCCAGCAATCCGTTCTTC. Protein sequence: CASSYSGSSNPFF.

This clonotype was counted between two and nine times. V and J are TRBV29-1 and TRBJ1-6; possibly TRBD1 for D (5 bases). V lost 4 bases and J lost 7, with 8 bases in between. The CDR3 has 12 residues. Germline V gene sequence: CDR1 SQVTM, CDR2 ANQGSEA. CDR3 coding DNA: TGCAGCGTTGGACAGAAAAATTCACCCCTCCACTTT. Translating gives CSVGQKNSPLHF.

This clonotype was counted a few times. The rearrangement uses TRBV21-1 and TRBJ2-7. TRBV21-1 is a pseudogene segment. This CDR3 has 13 residues. The CDR3 here is CASSTGKGVEQYF. The CDR3 bases are TGTGCCAGCAGTACCGGAAAAGGTGTGGAGCAGTACTTC.

The chain couples TRBV5-6 to TRBJ2-7; 12 nucleotides line up with TRBD2. J lost 3 bases, V lost 3 bases, and 1 base had no gene match. Germline CDR1 and CDR2: SGHDT and YYEEEE. This CDR3 has 14 amino acids. In DNA, the CDR3 is TGTGCCAGCAGCTGGACTAGCGGGAACTACGAGCAGTACTTC. This translates into CASSWTSGNYEQYF.

This clonotype was detected many times. The chain couples TRBV7-3 to TRBJ2-1; 10 positions match TRBD2. Per germline, CDR1 SGHTA and CDR2 FQGTGA. J gave up 0 bases and V 4 bases, and 3 bases lay outside the gene matches. This CDR3 has 16 residues. This chain's CDR3 is CASSSASGSSYNEQFF. The CDR3 nucleotides read TGTGCCAGCAGCTCTGCTAGCGGGAGCTCCTACAATGAGCAGTTCTTC. The whole variable domain, filled in from reference TRBV7-3 and TRBJ2-1, reads GAGVSQTPSNKVTEKGKYVELRCDPISGHTALYWYRQSLGQGPEFLIYFQGTGAADDSGLPNDRFFAVRPEGSVSTLKIQRTERGDSAVYLCASSSASGSSYNEQFFGPGTRLTVL.

V and J are TRBV29-1 and TRBJ2-7, with TRBD2 as a possible D gene (6 bases). Trimming removed 4 bases at V and 3 bases at J, with 19 bases between. The CDR3 extends over 15 amino acids. The V gene's germline CDR1 is SQVTM and CDR2 ANQGSEA. The CDR3 bases are TGCAGCGTTGGGGGCCTAGCGCAAAAAAACTACGAGCAGTACTTC. Its translation is CSVGGLAQKNYEQYF.

The V gene is TRBV12-3 or TRBV12-4, the J gene TRBJ1-6; no reliable D call. The CDR3 runs to 14 residues. With 3 bases removed from V and 7 bases from J, the gap between germline ends came to 10 bases. The CDR3 DNA is TGTGCCAGCAGTTTGGTAACTGCAAATTCACCCCTCCACTTT. Protein sequence: CASSLVTANSPLHF.

This clonotype was seen at least ten times. J is TRBJ1-1 and V is TRBV29-1; D remains unclear. The V end lost 7 bases, the J end lost 1 base, and 4 bases lay between the germline ends. CDR1 SQVTM and CDR2 ANQGSEA come from the germline V gene. The CDR3 sequence is 10 residues long. The chain's CDR3 is CSGRNTEAFF. The CDR3 region has the DNA TGCAGCGGGAGGAACACTGAAGCTTTCTTT.

In its sample, this clonotype was seen many times. Here the CDR3 DNA reads TGCAGTGCTAGTTTCGCGGATAATAATTCACCCCTCCACTTT. Translation gives CSASFADNNSPLHF. The chain couples TRBV20-1 to TRBJ1-6; unclear D gene. The CDR3 contains 14 residues. CDR1 DFQATT and CDR2 SNEGSKA come from the germline V gene (reference sequence). V gave up 3 bases and J gave up 5 bases, with 11 bases separating them.

V is TRBV2 and J is TRBJ2-7; D is unclear. The length of the CDR3 is 14 residues. CDR1 and CDR2 from the germline V gene are SNHLY and FYNNEI. V was clipped by 6 bases and J by 2 bases, with 14 bases between them. The CDR3 loop is CASSVGSWAYEQYF. CDR3 DNA: TGTGCCAGCAGCGTTGGGTCCTGGGCCTACGAGCAGTACTTC. Based on the CDR3 plus reference TRBV2 and TRBJ2-7, the full variable domain is EPEVTQTPSHQVTQMGQEVILRCVPISNHLYFYWYRQILGQKVEFLVSFYNNEISEKSEIFDDQFSVERPDGSNFTLKIRSTKLEDSAMYFCASSVGSWAYEQYFGPGTRLTVT.

This clonotype showed up just a few times. This chain links TRBV10-3 with TRBJ1-5; weak D call: TRBD1 (6 bases). The germline gives CDR1 ENHRY, CDR2 SYGVKD. Deletions cut 11 bases from V and 5 bases from J, with 19 bases between. The CDR3 extends over 14 amino acids. CDR3: CASNGGGADQPQHF. The CDR3 nucleotides read TGTGCCTCAAACGGAGGGGGAGCGGATCAGCCCCAGCATTTT.

Many counts were recorded for this clonotype. The gene calls are TRBV5-1 and TRBJ2-4; D ambiguous. The CDR3 length is 16 residues. Trimming removed 0 bases at V and 2 bases at J, with 12 bases between. Germline loops: CDR1 SGHRS, CDR2 YFSETQ. CDR3 nucleotides: TGCGCCAGCAGCTTGGGGCCAGCTGATCCCAAAAACATTCAGTACTTC. Translation: CASSLGPADPKNIQYF.

The rearrangement links TRBV10-3 to TRBJ2-3; TRBD2 agrees at 12 bases. This CDR3 region has 18 residues. CDR1 ENHRY and CDR2 SYGVKD come from the germline V gene. V shed 5 bases, J shed 5 bases, and the junction held 14 bases outside the gene matches. In nucleotides, the CDR3 is TGTGCCATCAGTTTAGCCCTACTAGCGGGAGGACCGAGAGATACGCAGTATTTT. This translates into CAISLALLAGGPRDTQYF.

In this sample, this clonotype turned up many times. The chain links TRBV10-2 to TRBJ1-1, with unresolved D. The CDR3 is 15 amino acids. The germline V gene has CDR1 WSHSY and CDR2 SAAADI. Trimming cost V 1 base and J 4 bases, with 13 bases left between them. Here the CDR3 reads CASSEYPRSGTEAFF. The CDR3 region has the DNA TGCGCCAGCAGTGAGTACCCGAGGAGCGGCACTGAAGCTTTCTTT.